The rows below give T cell receptor beta chains drawn from one sample of a study of shared clonotypes between healthy human individuals. TCRdb's table, derived via immunoSEQ multiplex PCR, lists solely in-frame clones and lacks some. The table records around 2.5 million clones, approximately 94% of them present only once. What was sequenced was naive CD4+ T cells from PBMCs. The receptor source for this set is a young man in good health. Some clones in this sample may be carry-over from other donors' samples. Both conserved end residues are trimmed from each CDR3.

TRBJ1-1 TRBV7-2 ASSVLRALEAF
TRBJ2-5 TRBV27 ASSLWSGGETQY
TRBJ1-2 TRBV5-1 ASSPGGGYGYT
TRBJ2-1 TRBV7-2 ASSPIRGGRAWNEQF
TRBJ2-7 TRBV7-2 ASSLTWTVSYEQY
TRBJ1-4 TRBV6-5 ASSSSGATNEKLF
TRBJ2-1 TRBV19 ASSVGGRAYNEQF
TRBJ2-7 TRBV6-1 ASSELGPQY
TRBJ1-1 TRBV10-3 AITTQGDTEAF
TRBJ1-1 TRBV19 ASSGVRTGDTEAF
TRBJ2-1 TRBV28 ASSRYNEQF
TRBJ2-1 TRBV11-2 ASRRIGTSRSGEQF
TRBJ1-5 TRBV7-9 ASSLETGNNQPQH
TRBJ2-1 TRBV7-6 ASSPMPTGRERDEQF
TRBJ2-3 TRBV7-8 ASSLVGGSPADTQY
TRBJ2-7 TRBV27 ASSRNSEQY
TRBJ2-1 TRBV5-1 ASSLDPRDQELDEQF
TRBJ2-1 TRBV7-9 ASSLAVGEQF
TRBJ1-3 TRBV25-1 ASRRTGLGNTIY
TRBJ2-4 TRBV7-2 ASSDVGLAKNIQY
TRBJ2-1 TRBV19 ASSKNPGSGNEQF
TRBJ2-1 TRBV2 ASSRLTQGVEQF
TRBJ2-1 TRBV20-1 SATTAGREF
TRBJ1-2 TRBV28 ASSPYLVWGYT
TRBJ2-1 TRBV5-1 ASSGHLRDYGDIEQF
TRBJ2-2 TRBV19 ASSLRTSSNTGELF
TRBJ1-5 TRBV19 ASRDRVGQPQH
TRBJ2-7 TRBV10-1 ASSEGRAGTAYEQY
TRBJ1-5 TRBV4-1 ASSLIALQGKGDQPQH
TRBJ2-2 TRBV2 ASSISRAHNTGELF
TRBJ2-7 TRBV5-4 ASSLVVTSSYEQY